Below, 9 T cell receptor beta chains from the same sample are listed, as sequenced in a study of blood T cell repertoires in COVID-19. The method was immunoSEQ multiplex PCR; TCRdb's version includes in-frame clones alone and lacks a portion of them. The sample records about 98,000 clones, almost 85% being singletons. Sequenced material: peripheral blood. The receptors come from a man aged 40-49 years with active or convalescent COVID-19.

The chain links TRBV15 to TRBJ2-7, with D unresolved. The germline gives CDR1 LNHNV, CDR2 YYDKDF (reference sequence). The germline V and J ends were trimmed by 1 base and 0 bases, with 10 bases remaining between them. The CDR3 is 15 residues long. The CDR3 DNA reads TGTGCCACCAGCAGAGGTGCGGAGAGCTCCTACGAGCAGTACTTC. Its translation is CATSRGAESSYEQYF.

The DNA for the CDR3 is TGTGCCAGCAGTTTATTGGACAGTAACTATGGCTACACCTTC. It translates to CASSLLDSNYGYTF. V and J are TRBV27 and TRBJ1-2; TRBD1 is a possible D gene (6 bases). The CDR3 has 14 residues. Trimming left V 1 base short and J 1 base short, with 7 bases between. The V gene's germline CDR1 is MNHEY and CDR2 SMNVEV (reference sequence).

The chain employs TRBV11-2 and TRBJ2-3; 7 positions match TRBD2. The CDR3 spans 17 residues. Trimming cost V 2 bases and J 6 bases; bases outside gene matches: 14. CDR1 and CDR2 (germline): SGHAT, FQNNGV. This CDR3 is CASSLRAASGGSDTQYF. In DNA form, the CDR3 reads TGTGCCAGCAGCTTACGGGCGGCTAGCGGTGGTTCGGATACGCAGTATTTT.

A few counts support this clone. The genes are TRBV5-1 and TRBJ1-1, with 9 bases aligning to TRBD1. Germline V gene sequence: CDR1 SGHRS, CDR2 YFSETQ. The CDR3 contains 16 residues. With 4 bases clipped from V and 1 base from J, the junction kept 8 bases outside the gene matches. The CDR3 nucleotides read TGCGCCAGCAGCGTCAGGGGACAGGGAAAGAACACTGAAGCTTTCTTT. Protein: CASSVRGQGKNTEAFF.

A word on this clone: An end of the junction differs from the germline gene, which may be a read error. J is TRBJ2-1 and V is TRBV6-4, with D possibly being TRBD2 (5 bases). Germline V gene data show CDR1 as MRHNA and CDR2 as SNTAGT. The CDR3 sequence is 13 residues long. The DNA of the CDR3 is TGTGCCAGCAGTGACCTAGCTGGGAGCCCAGGAGTCTTC. Protein sequence: CASSDLAGSPGVF.

The chain employs TRBV4-1 and TRBJ2-5; D is possibly TRBD2 (5 bases). This CDR3 is 14 amino acids long. The ends were cut back, 4 bases at V and 2 bases at J, with 11 bases in the middle. CDR1 is MGHRA, CDR2 YSYEKL, per germline. The CDR3 here is CASSRSGNQETQYF. For the CDR3, the DNA is TGCGCCAGCAGCCGGTCGGGGAATCAAGAGACCCAGTACTTC.

The V gene is TRBV19, the J gene TRBJ1-1; 10 bases agree with TRBD1. CDR1 and CDR2 (germline): LNHDA, SQIVND (reference sequence). Unmatched junction bases numbered 7, after V lost 1 base and J lost 5 bases. The CDR3 length is 16 residues. In nucleotides, the CDR3 is TGTGCCAGTAGTATAGCCCGGGACAGGGGAGGGACTGAAGCTTTCTTT. Protein: CASSIARDRGGTEAFF.

The chain has TRBV24-1 and TRBJ2-1, with 7 bases matching TRBD2. CDR1 KGHDR and CDR2 SFDVKD come from the germline V gene. Trimming took 4 bases from V and 6 from J; bases not matched to a gene: 26. The CDR3 loop spans 21 amino acids. CDR3 in DNA: TGTGCCACCAGTGAACGACGGGACGCCCCTGGGTGGACTAGTCTCTTCAATGAGCAGTTCTTC. Amino acid sequence: CATSERRDAPGWTSLFNEQFF.

This clone is a singleton in its sample. This chain uses TRBV21-1 with TRBJ2-2; the D segment call TRBD1 is taken from the table without a DNA check. TRBV21-1 is reported as a pseudogene. The CDR3 is 14 amino acids. The CDR3 is CASIKQGNTGELFF. The CDR3 nucleotides read TGTGCCAGCATAAAACAGGGGAACACCGGGGAGCTGTTTTTT.